This T cell receptor beta chain was documented in a study of blood T cell repertoires in COVID-19. Study information: COVID-19 samples collected from the United States, Italy and Spain covered acute and convalescent phases. From T cells, B-cell-depleted T cells, or PBMCs came the material, which was cDNA or gDNA.

V lost 6 bases and J 1 base, leaving 7 bases between the germline ends. Germline CDR1 reads MRHNA; CDR2 reads SNTAGT. The CDR3 spans 13 residues. Authors' processing steps: Reference gene primer amplification gave nucleated cell count estimates. TCRdb's copy holds only in-frame clones and misses some; the assay was immunoSEQ multiplex PCR. V and J calls and clone size are given by that table; D and trimming were obtained from the DNA. The data hold roughly 300,000 clones, with 86% observed a single time. The sample comprised peripheral blood. The clonotype originates from a woman in her fifties or sixties with acute or convalescent COVID-19. This chain connects TRBV6-4 to TRBJ2-1; maybe TRBD2 (6 bases). The CDR3 loop is CASSGGSYNEQFF. In DNA form, the CDR3 reads TGTGCCAGCAGCGGGGGTTCCTACAATGAGCAGTTCTTC.